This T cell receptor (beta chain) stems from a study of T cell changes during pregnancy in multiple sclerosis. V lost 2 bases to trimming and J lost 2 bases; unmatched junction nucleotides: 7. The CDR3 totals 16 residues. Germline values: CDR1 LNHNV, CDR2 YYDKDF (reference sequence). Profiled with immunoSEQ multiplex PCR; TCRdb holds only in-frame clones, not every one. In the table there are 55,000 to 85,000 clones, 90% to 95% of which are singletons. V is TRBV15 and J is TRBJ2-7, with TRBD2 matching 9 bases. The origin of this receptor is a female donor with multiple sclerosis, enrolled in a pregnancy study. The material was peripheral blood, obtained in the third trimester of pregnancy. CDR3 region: CATSRSMIAGAYEQYF. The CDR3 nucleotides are TGTGCCACCAGCAGATCAATGATAGCGGGAGCCTACGAGCAGTACTTC.